A single T cell receptor (beta chain) is shown here with its context. Followed over time, Seattle patients had been enrolled while infection was active. These data are taken from a study of blood T cell repertoires in COVID-19. Study-wide background: Italy, Spain and the United States were the sources of the convalescent and acute COVID-19 samples. PBMCs, B-cell-depleted T cells, or T cells were the source of the cDNA or gDNA that made up the material.

V lost 6 bases and J lost 12; bases outside the gene matches: 15. The CDR3 extends over 15 amino acids. Germline V gene sequence: CDR1 LNHDA, CDR2 SQIVND (reference sequence). Per the authors' pipeline: Amplified reference gene primers provided the basis for estimating nucleated cell counts. The assay was immunoSEQ multiplex PCR, and TCRdb's table has in-frame clones only and misses some. V and J calls plus clone size are reproduced from that table; the DNA served to infer D and trimming. The sample comprises approximately 290,000 clones, 91% of which are singletons, and 2.2% rests with the top ten. This receptor was obtained from a woman aged 30 to 39 with COVID-19, enrolled during active disease. The chain joins TRBV19 to TRBJ2-1; 9 bases line up with TRBD1. The sample taken for sequencing was peripheral blood. The DNA of the CDR3 is TGTGCCAGTAGCAGGACAGGGGAGGGTGGCCAAGGGCAGTTCTTC. It is translated as CASSRTGEGGQGQFF.